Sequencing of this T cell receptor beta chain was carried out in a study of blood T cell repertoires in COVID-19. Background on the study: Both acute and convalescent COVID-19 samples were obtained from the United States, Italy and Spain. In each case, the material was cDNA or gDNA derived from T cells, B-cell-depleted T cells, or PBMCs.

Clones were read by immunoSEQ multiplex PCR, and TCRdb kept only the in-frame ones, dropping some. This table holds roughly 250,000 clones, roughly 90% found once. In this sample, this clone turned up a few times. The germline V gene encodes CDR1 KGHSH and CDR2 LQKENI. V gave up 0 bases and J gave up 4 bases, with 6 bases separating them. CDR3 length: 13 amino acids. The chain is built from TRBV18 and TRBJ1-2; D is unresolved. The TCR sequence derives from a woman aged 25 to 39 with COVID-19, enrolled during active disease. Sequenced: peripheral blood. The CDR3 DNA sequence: TGTGCCAGCTCACCACCCGGGATCTATGGCTACACCTTC. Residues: CASSPPGIYGYTF.